The text below deals with one T cell receptor beta chain. Its antigen remains unidentified. The record originates from a study of graft-versus-host responses after intestinal transplantation. Whole-study findings and limits: Within allografts, high graft-versus-host to host-versus-graft clonal ratios were seen among patients with graft-donor T cell macrochimerism.

Trimming stripped 2 bases from V and 6 bases from J, with 9 bases between. The germline CDR1 and CDR2 sequences are MNHEY and SMNVEV (reference sequence). The CDR3 contains 13 residues. Sequencing used immunoSEQ multiplex PCR; TCRdb keeps in-frame clones, though not all of them. The sample includes some 88,000 clones, just over 90% of them seen just once. The sequence came from a human donor who received an intestinal transplant. The gene calls are TRBV27 and TRBJ2-3; D gene ambiguous. This material consisted of unstimulated CD8+ T cells sorted from spleen or lymph node cells, taken before intestinal transplant. This CDR3 is CASSLGPWDTQYF. The CDR3 nucleotides are TGTGCCAGCAGTTTAGGCCCCTGGGATACGCAGTATTTT.